These 16 T cell receptor beta chains originate from one sample sequenced in a study of identical twins. One entry per CDR3 protein results from TCRdb running MiXCR on the 5' RACE reads. The sample lists roughly 720,000 distinct CDR3 sequences; 15% to 20% were seen once. These data also formed part of another study, on T cells expressing NK-cell markers.

Material for sequencing was PBMCs. These receptor sequences come from a woman aged 18-29 years in good health.

Here the CDR3 reads CASSSTVLGVSPLHF. CDR3 DNA: TGTGCCAGCAGCTCCACGGTTCTCGGGGTTTCACCCCTCCACTTT. The chain is built from TRBV12-3 or TRBV12-4 and TRBJ1-6; unclear D gene. This CDR3 is built from 15 residues. V was pared by 6 bases and J by 9 bases, with 18 bases between.

J is TRBJ2-7 and V is TRBV29-1; 10 nucleotides align to TRBD1. The CDR3 covers 15 residues. The V and J ends lost 6 bases and 2 bases, in that order; junction bases with no gene match: 10. Germline V gene sequence: CDR1 SQVTM, CDR2 ANQGSEA. The CDR3 spells CSVATRQGATYEQYF. In DNA, the CDR3 is TGCAGCGTCGCTACTCGACAGGGGGCCACCTACGAGCAGTACTTC.

This clonotype was picked up a small number of times. The V and J genes are TRBV7-9 and TRBJ2-2, with D unresolved. The germline CDR1 and CDR2 sequences are SEHNR and FQNEAQ (reference sequence). V was pared by 7 bases and J by 0 bases, with 15 bases between. The CDR3 sequence is 16 residues long. CDR3 amino acids: CASNSPTEPNTGELFF. The CDR3 DNA is TGTGCCAGCAACTCCCCGACGGAGCCGAACACCGGGGAGCTGTTTTTT.

The CDR3 DNA follows: TGTGCCAGCAGCTTCGGGGGACTTGGAAATGAGCAGTTCTTC. Translation: CASSFGGLGNEQFF. The chain couples TRBV7-3 to TRBJ2-1; possible D gene TRBD2, 6 bases. Germline assignment: CDR1 SGHTA and CDR2 FQGTGA. V lost 3 bases and J 7 bases, leaving 13 bases between the germline ends. This CDR3 comprises 14 residues.

CDR3 region: CSARVPGQSINEQFF. The DNA of the CDR3 is TGCAGTGCTAGAGTTCCGGGACAGTCTATCAATGAGCAGTTCTTC. The chain combines TRBV20-1 with TRBJ2-1, with 7 bases aligning to TRBD1. This CDR3 contains 15 residues. Germline assignment: CDR1 DFQATT and CDR2 SNEGSKA (reference sequence). Trimming cost V 1 base and J 6 bases; bases outside gene matches: 9.

This clonotype occurred a few times. The rearrangement uses TRBV3-1 and TRBJ2-1; 10 bases align to TRBD2. V shed 4 bases, J shed 9 bases, and the junction held 6 bases outside the gene matches. Germline CDR1 reads LGHDT; CDR2 reads YNNKEL (reference sequence). The CDR3 has 14 amino acids. The CDR3 reads CASSLLAGAAEQFF. CDR3 nucleotide sequence: TGTGCCAGCAGCCTCCTAGCGGGAGCCGCTGAGCAGTTCTTC.

The table lists this clonotype with a few counts. This chain uses TRBV9 with TRBJ1-1, with 9 positions matching TRBD1. Germline values: CDR1 SGDLS, CDR2 YYNGEE. This CDR3 region has 15 residues. V lost 3 bases to trimming and J lost 4 bases; unmatched junction nucleotides: 7. CDR3: CASSAGTGMGTEAFF. CDR3 nucleotides: TGTGCCAGCAGCGCCGGGACAGGGATGGGCACTGAAGCTTTCTTT. Filled out from reference TRBV9 and TRBJ1-1, the complete variable domain reads DSGVTQTPKHLITATGQRVTLRCSPRSGDLSVYWYQQSLDQGLQFLIQYYNGEERAKGNILERFSAQQFPDLHSELNLSSLELGDSALYFCASSAGTGMGTEAFFGQGTRLTVV.

V and J are TRBV12-3 or TRBV12-4 and TRBJ1-2; possibly TRBD1 for D (5 bases). The CDR3 contains 15 residues. Trimming took off 7 bases at V and 5 bases at J, with 20 bases between the two ends. CDR3 DNA sequence: TGTGCCAGCACCCTGGGGGGGAGTACCCGTTATGGCTACACCTTC. It yields the protein CASTLGGSTRYGYTF.

The J gene is TRBJ1-1, the V gene TRBV29-1; TRBD1 is a possible D gene (6 bases). CDR1 is SQVTM and CDR2 is ANQGSEA in the germline V gene. V shed 7 bases and J shed 4 bases, with 19 bases lying between them. The CDR3 covers 14 residues. This CDR3 reads CSAGGPARGTEAFF. The CDR3 DNA reads TGCAGCGCCGGGGGGCCGGCGAGGGGCACTGAAGCTTTCTTT. Full variable domain (missing parts from reference TRBV29-1 and TRBJ1-1): SAVISQKPSRDICQRGTSLTIQCQVDSQVTMMFWYRQQPGQSLTLIATANQGSEATYESGFVIDKFPISRPNLTFSTLTVSNMSPEDSSIYLCSAGGPARGTEAFFGQGTRLTVV.

This clonotype has more than one count but fewer than ten. The chain joins TRBV3-1 to TRBJ2-1, with 10 bases aligning to TRBD2. The CDR3 runs to 17 residues. V shed 3 bases and J 2 bases; nucleotides not matched to a gene: 7. The V gene's germline CDR1 is LGHDT and CDR2 YNNKEL (reference sequence). The CDR3 sequence: CASSQQRTSGTYNEQFF. The CDR3 region has the DNA TGTGCCAGCAGCCAGCAAAGGACTAGCGGAACCTACAATGAGCAGTTCTTC.

This clonotype was observed a few times. The chain links TRBV29-1 to TRBJ2-3; the D is unclear. Deletions cut 5 bases from V and 0 bases from J, with 9 bases between. Per the germline V gene, CDR1 is SQVTM and CDR2 is ANQGSEA. The CDR3 totals 13 residues. The CDR3 DNA follows: TGCAGCGTTCCAACTGGCAGCACAGATACGCAGTATTTT. It codes for CSVPTGSTDTQYF.

This clonotype appeared a few times. V and J are TRBV29-1 and TRBJ2-7; the match to TRBD2 covers 7 bases. The CDR3 runs to 12 residues. Germline CDR1 SQVTM, CDR2 ANQGSEA. After removal of 7 bases from V and 3 bases from J, the junction contained 6 bases not matched to a gene. The CDR3 DNA sequence: TGCAGCGCCAGCGGGACGATCTACGAGCAGTACTTC. Protein: CSASGTIYEQYF.

This chain connects TRBV12-3 or TRBV12-4 to TRBJ2-5, with D perhaps TRBD2 (6 bases). The V gene lost 4 bases and the J gene lost 1 base, with 10 bases spanning the gap. This CDR3 has 14 residues. CDR3 residues: CASSYVAAQETQYF. CDR3 nucleotides: TGTGCCAGCAGTTATGTAGCGGCCCAAGAGACCCAGTACTTC.

For the CDR3, the DNA is TGCGCCAGCAGCCAAGTCGGCTTTGGGACCCTGCCCGGGGAGCTGTTTTTT. Protein product: CASSQVGFGTLPGELFF. This chain joins TRBV4-3 and TRBJ2-2; either TRBD1 or TRBD2 may supply D (5 bases each). Deletions cut 1 base from V and 6 bases from J, with 18 bases between. Germline CDR1 LGHNA, CDR2 YSLEER. This CDR3 is 17 amino acids long.

Only a few counts were recorded for this clonotype. The rearrangement uses TRBV9 and TRBJ1-2; D is undetermined. V dropped 4 bases and J dropped 4 bases, with 20 bases sitting between them. The germline CDR1 and CDR2 sequences are SGDLS and YYNGEE. CDR3 length equals 16 residues. In DNA form, the CDR3 reads TGTGCCAGCAGCAGACAAGCGTCGGCTAAGTTCTATGGCTACACCTTC. It translates to CASSRQASAKFYGYTF.

The sample holds a few counts of this clonotype. V usage is TRBV20-1 and J usage is TRBJ1-5, with D possibly matching TRBD1 (6 bases). Germline values: CDR1 DFQATT, CDR2 SNEGSKA (reference sequence). This CDR3 is built from 13 residues. V dropped 6 bases and J dropped 5 bases, with 14 bases sitting between them. CDR3 region: CSAPQGVYQPQHF. For the CDR3, the DNA is TGCAGTGCGCCACAGGGAGTATATCAGCCCCAGCATTTT.